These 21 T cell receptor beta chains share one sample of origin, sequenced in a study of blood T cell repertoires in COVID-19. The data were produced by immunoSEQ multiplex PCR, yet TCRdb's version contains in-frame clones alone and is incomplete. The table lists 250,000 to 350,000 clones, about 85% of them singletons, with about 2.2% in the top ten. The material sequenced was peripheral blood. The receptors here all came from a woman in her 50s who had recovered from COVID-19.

CDR3 in DNA: TGTGCCAGCAGTTATGGGACAGGTCGAGATGGCTACACCTTC. Its translation: CASSYGTGRDGYTF. This chain uses TRBV6-5 with TRBJ1-2, with 8 bases lining up with TRBD1. The CDR3 totals 14 residues. Per germline, CDR1 MNHEY and CDR2 SVGAGI. With 3 bases clipped from V and 6 bases from J, the junction kept 6 bases outside the gene matches.

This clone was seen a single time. The CDR3 is CASSPPDTDQPQHF. CDR3 DNA sequence: TGTGCCAGCTCACCACCGGACACCGATCAGCCCCAGCATTTT. This chain joins TRBV18 and TRBJ1-5; a possible D gene is TRBD1 (5 bases). Trimming left V 0 bases short and J 5 bases short, with 8 bases between. Germline-derived CDR1 and CDR2 are KGHSH and LQKENI. There are 14 residues in the CDR3. Using reference TRBV18 and TRBJ1-5 for the parts outside the CDR3, the full variable domain is NAGVMQNPRHLVRRRGQEARLRCSPMKGHSHVYWYRQLPEEGLKFMVYLQKENIIDESGMPKERFSAEFPKEGPSILRIQQVVRGDSAAYFCASSPPDTDQPQHFGDGTRLSIL.

Here the CDR3 DNA reads TGTGCCAGCGCCCCGCGGCGGGAAGGGCAAGAGACCCAGTACTTC. Protein: CASAPRREGQETQYF. V usage is TRBV27 and J usage is TRBJ2-5, with D possibly TRBD2 on 6 matching bases. Germline V gene sequence: CDR1 MNHEY, CDR2 SMNVEV (reference sequence). Trimming stripped 8 bases from V and 2 bases from J, with 18 bases between. There are 15 residues in the CDR3.

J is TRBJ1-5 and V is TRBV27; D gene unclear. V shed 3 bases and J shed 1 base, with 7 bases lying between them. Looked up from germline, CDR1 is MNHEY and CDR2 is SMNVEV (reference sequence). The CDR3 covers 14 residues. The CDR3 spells CASSFSRSNQPQHF. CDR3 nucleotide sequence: TGTGCCAGCAGTTTTTCGAGGAGCAATCAGCCCCAGCATTTT.

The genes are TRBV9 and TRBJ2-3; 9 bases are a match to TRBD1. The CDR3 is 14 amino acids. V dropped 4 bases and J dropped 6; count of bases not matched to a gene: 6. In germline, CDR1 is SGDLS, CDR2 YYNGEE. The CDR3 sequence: CASSPRTGEDTQYF. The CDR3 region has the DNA TGTGCCAGCAGCCCTCGGACAGGGGAGGATACGCAGTATTTT.

CDR3 amino acids: CASSLPAQGPGNTIYF. The CDR3 DNA reads TGTGCCAGCAGTCTTCCTGCACAGGGCCCTGGAAACACCATATATTTT. The chain links TRBV7-9 to TRBJ1-3; the D gene is possibly TRBD1 (6 bases). Per germline, CDR1 SEHNR and CDR2 FQNEAQ (reference sequence). The CDR3 extends over 16 amino acids. V was cut by 6 bases and J by 2 bases, with 17 bases left in between.

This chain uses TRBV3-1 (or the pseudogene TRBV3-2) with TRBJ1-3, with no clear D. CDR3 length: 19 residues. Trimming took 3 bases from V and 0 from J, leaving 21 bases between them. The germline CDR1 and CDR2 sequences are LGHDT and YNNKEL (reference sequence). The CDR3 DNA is TGTGCCAGCAGCCATCCTATTTTAACCTCTGATGTCTCTGGAAACACCATATATTTT. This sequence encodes CASSHPILTSDVSGNTIYF.

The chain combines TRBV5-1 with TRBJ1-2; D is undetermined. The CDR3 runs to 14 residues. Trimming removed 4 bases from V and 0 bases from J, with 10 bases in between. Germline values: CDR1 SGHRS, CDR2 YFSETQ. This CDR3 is CASSPGFTNYGYTF. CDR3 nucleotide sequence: TGCGCCAGCAGCCCGGGATTCACTAACTATGGCTACACCTTC.

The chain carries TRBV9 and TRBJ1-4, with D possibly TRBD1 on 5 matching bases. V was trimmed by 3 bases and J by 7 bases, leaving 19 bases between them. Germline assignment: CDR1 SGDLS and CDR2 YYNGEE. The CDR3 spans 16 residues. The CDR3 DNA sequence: TGTGCCAGCAGCGGTAGCCCTTCCGGGGGAGCTGAAAAACTGTTTTTT. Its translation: CASSGSPSGGAEKLFF.

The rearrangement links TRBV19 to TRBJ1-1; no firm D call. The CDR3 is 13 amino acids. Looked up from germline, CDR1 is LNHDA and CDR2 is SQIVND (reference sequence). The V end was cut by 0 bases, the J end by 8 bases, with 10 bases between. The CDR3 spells CASSIDRSGEAFF. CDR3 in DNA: TGTGCCAGTAGTATAGATCGGAGCGGGGAAGCTTTCTTT.

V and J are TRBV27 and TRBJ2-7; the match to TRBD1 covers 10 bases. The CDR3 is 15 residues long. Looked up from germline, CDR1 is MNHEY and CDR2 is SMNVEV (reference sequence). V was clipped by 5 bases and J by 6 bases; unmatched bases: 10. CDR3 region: CASSAPGQGTIEQYF. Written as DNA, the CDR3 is TGTGCCAGCAGTGCCCCGGGACAGGGGACGATCGAGCAGTACTTC.

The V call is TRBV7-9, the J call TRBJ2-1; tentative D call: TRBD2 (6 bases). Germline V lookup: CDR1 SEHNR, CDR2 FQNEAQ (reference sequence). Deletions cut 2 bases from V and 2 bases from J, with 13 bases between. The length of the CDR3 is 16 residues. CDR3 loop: CASSLIRGATYNEQFF. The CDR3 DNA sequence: TGTGCCAGCAGCTTAATACGCGGGGCTACCTACAATGAGCAGTTCTTC.

The CDR3, as DNA: TGTGCCAGCAGTTATCTTCCGGGGGTCTCCTACGAGCAGTACTTC. Its translation is CASSYLPGVSYEQYF. The chain joins TRBV6-5 to TRBJ2-7, with a weak D call TRBD2 (6 bases). The length of the CDR3 is 15 residues. The germline gives CDR1 MNHEY, CDR2 SVGAGI. The germline V and J ends were trimmed by 3 bases and 0 bases, with 12 bases remaining between them.

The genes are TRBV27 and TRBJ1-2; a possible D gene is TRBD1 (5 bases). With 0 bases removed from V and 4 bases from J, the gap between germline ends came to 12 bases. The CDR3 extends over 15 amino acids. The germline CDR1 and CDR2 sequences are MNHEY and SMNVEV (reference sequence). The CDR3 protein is CASSLSRGHLYGYTF. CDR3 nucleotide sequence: TGTGCCAGCAGTTTATCTCGAGGACACCTCTATGGCTACACCTTC.

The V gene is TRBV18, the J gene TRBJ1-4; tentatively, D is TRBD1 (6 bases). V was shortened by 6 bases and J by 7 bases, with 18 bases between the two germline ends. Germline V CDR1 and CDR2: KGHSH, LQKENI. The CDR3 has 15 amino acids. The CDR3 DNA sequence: TGTGCCAGCTCGGCCGTGGGGGCTGTAGGTGAAAAACTGTTTTTT. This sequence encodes CASSAVGAVGEKLFF.

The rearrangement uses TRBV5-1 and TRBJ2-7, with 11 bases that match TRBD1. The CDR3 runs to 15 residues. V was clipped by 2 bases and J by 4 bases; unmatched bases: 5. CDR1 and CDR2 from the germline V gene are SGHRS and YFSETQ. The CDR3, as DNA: TGCGCCAGCAGCTTCGGGACAGGGGGTGTGTACGAGCAGTACTTC. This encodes CASSFGTGGVYEQYF.

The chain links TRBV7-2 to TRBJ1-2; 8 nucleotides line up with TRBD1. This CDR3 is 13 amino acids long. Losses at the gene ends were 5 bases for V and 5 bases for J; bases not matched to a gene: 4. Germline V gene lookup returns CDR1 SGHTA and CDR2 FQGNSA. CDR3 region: CASSLRQGYGYTF. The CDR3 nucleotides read TGTGCCAGCAGCCTACGACAGGGGTATGGCTACACCTTC.

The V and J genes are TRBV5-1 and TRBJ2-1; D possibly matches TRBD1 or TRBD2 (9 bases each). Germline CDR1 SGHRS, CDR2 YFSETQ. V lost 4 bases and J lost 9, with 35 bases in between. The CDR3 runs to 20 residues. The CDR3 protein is CASSTPTGTGRVAGVLEQFF. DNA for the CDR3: TGCGCCAGCAGCACCCCAACCGGGACAGGGCGGGTAGCGGGGGTTCTTGAGCAGTTCTTC.

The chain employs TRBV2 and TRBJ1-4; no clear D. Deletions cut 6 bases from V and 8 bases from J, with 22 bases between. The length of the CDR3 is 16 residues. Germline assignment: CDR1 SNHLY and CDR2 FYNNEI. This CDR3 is CASRDRTGSILEKLFF. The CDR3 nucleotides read TGTGCCAGCAGAGATAGGACGGGAAGCATCCTGGAAAAACTGTTTTTT.

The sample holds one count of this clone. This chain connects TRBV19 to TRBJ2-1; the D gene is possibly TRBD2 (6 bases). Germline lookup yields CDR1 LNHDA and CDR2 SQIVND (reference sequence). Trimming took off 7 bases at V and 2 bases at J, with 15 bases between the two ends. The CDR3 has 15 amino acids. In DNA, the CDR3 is TGTGCCAGTAATTCGCGGGAACTAGCCTACAATGAGCAGTTCTTC. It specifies CASNSRELAYNEQFF. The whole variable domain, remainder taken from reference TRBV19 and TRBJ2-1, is DGGITQSPKYLFRKEGQNVTLSCEQNLNHDAMYWYRQDPGQGLRLIYYSQIVNDFQKGDIAEGYSVSREKKESFPLTVTSAQKNPTAFYLCASNSRELAYNEQFFGPGTRLTVL.

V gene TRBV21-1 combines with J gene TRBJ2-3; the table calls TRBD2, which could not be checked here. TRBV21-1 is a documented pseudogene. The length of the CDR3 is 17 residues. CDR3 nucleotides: TGTGCCAGCCCTAGGGCTAGCGGGGTGAGAAGCTCAGATACGCAGTATTTT. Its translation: CASPRASGVRSSDTQYF.